This TCR beta chain was sequenced in a study of blood T cell repertoires in COVID-19 (dated by TCRdb to the early 2020s). About the investigation overall: The collaborator samples originated in the United States, Italy and Spain and spanned the acute and convalescent phases of COVID-19. The repertoires were made available in a free public database intended to serve as a resource for research on the immune response to SARS-CoV-2. The dataset comprised deeply sampled blood TCRbeta repertoires from subjects exposed to, actively infected with, or recovered from COVID-19. Samples came from the ongoing ImmuneRACE study (first 160 participants) plus 1,254 subjects from 6 global collaborators. Nearly every sample came with metadata listing a de-identified subject ID, COVID-19 status, age in years and sex. The material from the prospective study consisted of cDNA or gDNA derived from T cells, B-cell-depleted T cells, or PBMCs. Where available, HLA class I and class II types were taken from metadata supplied by the sample provider and were not determined by assay-based typing.

From its cysteine to its phenylalanine, the CDR3 spans 17 amino acids. The sequence is cut down to CDR3 DNA, 51 bases in frame from base 1. Unmatched junction bases come to 7, with V trimmed by 0 bases and J by 3 bases. The CDR1 and CDR2 encoded by the germline V gene are KGHSH and LQKENI. With respect to this clone: The target of this receptor is not known. The input lacks base qualities; no much larger clone sits a single base away.

TCRbeta CDR3 regions were amplified from genomic DNA by means of the immunoSEQ Assay, a bias-controlled multiplex PCR. On the study's bioinformatics: The number of nucleated cells in each sample was estimated from the amplification of reference gene primers within the assay. Sequence reads were collapsed and filtered to measure the absolute abundance of every unique TCRbeta CDR3 rearrangement. For each sample, productive Simpson clonality was calculated as the square root of Simpson's diversity index over productive rearrangements. The immuneACCESS repertoire file appears here via TCRdb, limited to in-frame rearrangements. These files lack a portion of the clones; in checked studies, under half of the deficit traces to unresolved V genes, and the cause of the others is not known. The V and J calls and clone size come from that table; D and trimming were worked out from the DNA. A total of more than 150,000 clones appear in this sample, approximately 90% of them only once. The ten largest make up about 2.1% of the sample.

Results the study describes overall, beyond this receptor: Clinical and demographic metadata were provided uncurated, with the amount varying by source and participant.

Whole blood was collected in K2EDTA tubes by collaborating institutions according to the institutions' own protocols. For TCRbeta analysis, collaborators shipped samples as frozen whole blood, isolated PBMCs, or DNA extracted from either of those sample types. This TCR was recovered from a man between 65 and 85 years old with active or convalescent COVID-19. The chain is encoded by TRBV18 joined to TRBJ2-3; 9 nucleotides in the junction match TRBD1. The sequencing input was peripheral blood. The DNA is as follows: TGTGCCAGCTCACCACCGTCGGGACAGGGACAGACAGATACGCAGTATTTT. Protein translation: CASSPPSGQGQTDTQYF.